The text below deals with one T cell receptor beta chain. No antigen is known for it. The CDR3 is 15 residues long. Germline values: CDR1 SGDLS, CDR2 YYNGEE. V lost 5 bases, J lost 6 bases, and 7 bases stayed unmatched. This sample is part of a study of T cells in localized non-small cell lung cancer. Study-level results: As only one tumor region underwent sequencing, heterogeneity remains possible.

Assay used: immunoSEQ multiplex PCR; TCRdb lists only in-frame clones, some missing. In the table there are approximately 20,000 clones, approximately 90% of which are singletons. The V and J genes are TRBV9 and TRBJ2-2, with TRBD2 matching 10 bases. This clonotype was sampled from a man aged 35-69 years with stage I lung adenocarcinoma. The sequenced sample was peripheral blood, obtained before any cancer treatment. The DNA for the CDR3 is TGTGCCAGCAGTCAGCGGGAGGGCCTCTCCGGGGAGCTGTTTTTT. It translates to CASSQREGLSGELFF.